The present T cell receptor (beta chain) was sequenced within a study of human T cells and chemical hapten exposure. The sample holds many counts of this clonotype. Using its own MiXCR run on the RACE reads, TCRdb lists one record per CDR3 protein. The sample records about 350,000 distinct CDR3 sequences, 5% to 6.5% being singletons. Indicated time point: pre-sensitization, week 0. Specified treatment: therapeutic diphenylcyclopropenone sensitization with weekly scalp DPC. The CDR3 is 14 residues long. The trim removed 3 bases at V and 7 bases at J, leaving 5 bases unmatched. This receptor was identified in a woman younger than 35 with alopecia areata. Some clones in this sample may be carry-over from other donors' samples. V is TRBV12-3 or TRBV12-4 and J is TRBJ2-2, with 7 positions matching TRBD2. The source material was whole blood, sampled in connection with sensitization to the hapten diphenylcyclopropenone (DPC). The CDR3 region is CASSLRGEGGELFF. The DNA for the CDR3 is TGTGCCAGCAGTTTGAGAGGGGAGGGCGGGGAGCTGTTTTTT.